Below, 18 T cell receptor beta chains from the same sample are listed, as sequenced in a study of blood T cell repertoires in COVID-19. Some clones are missing from TCRdb's copy, which holds only in-frame ones; the method was immunoSEQ multiplex PCR. Among 120,000 to 150,000 clones listed, around nine tenths were seen once. The sample taken for sequencing was peripheral blood. Receptor source: a man aged 50-59 years with active or convalescent COVID-19.

The chain carries TRBV27 and TRBJ2-2; D possibly corresponds to TRBD2 (6 bases). Germline values: CDR1 MNHEY, CDR2 SMNVEV (reference sequence). The germline V and J ends were trimmed by 8 bases and 3 bases, with 13 bases remaining between them. The CDR3 totals 14 residues. As DNA, the CDR3 is TGTGCCAGCTTACCGGGACTTTACACCGGGGAGCTGTTTTTT. Protein product: CASLPGLYTGELFF.

A single count supports this clone. The rearrangement links TRBV7-6 to TRBJ2-3; D is perhaps TRBD1 (7 bases). CDR3 size: 16 residues. Trimming took off 5 bases at V and 3 bases at J, with 18 bases between the two ends. Germline assignment: CDR1 SGHVS and CDR2 FNYEAQ. CDR3 residues: CASSLGGSGGTDTQYF. The CDR3 nucleotides are TGTGCCAGCAGCCTAGGGGGGTCAGGGGGAACAGATACGCAGTATTTT.

The chain employs TRBV7-9 and TRBJ2-1, with D possibly matching TRBD2 (6 bases). CDR1 is SEHNR and CDR2 is FQNEAQ in the germline V gene (reference sequence). The ends were cut back, 1 base at V and 7 bases at J, with 17 bases in the middle. This CDR3 spans 16 amino acids. The CDR3 region is CASSLGGILGGNEQFF. CDR3 sequence (DNA): TGTGCCAGCAGCTTAGGAGGTATTCTGGGAGGTAATGAGCAGTTCTTC. Filled out from reference TRBV7-9 and TRBJ2-1, the complete variable domain reads DTGVSQNPRHKITKRGQNVTFRCDPISEHNRLYWYRQTLGQGPEFLTYFQNEAQLEKSRLLSDRFSAERPKGSFSTLEIQRTEQGDSAMYLCASSLGGILGGNEQFFGPGTRLTVL.

The CDR3 coding sequence is TGTGCCAGCAGCTTTACAGGGTACTCCTACGAGCAGTACTTC. This codes for CASSFTGYSYEQYF. The chain couples TRBV7-9 to TRBJ2-7; tentatively, D is TRBD1 (6 bases). The CDR3 is made up of 14 amino acids. V lost 3 bases to trimming and J lost 0 bases, with 9 bases between them. Germline V gene sequence: CDR1 SEHNR, CDR2 FQNEAQ (reference sequence).

The chain couples TRBV24-1 to TRBJ2-1; D might be TRBD2 (5 bases). There are 14 residues in the CDR3. CDR1 is KGHDR and CDR2 is SFDVKD in the germline V gene. V lost 5 bases and J lost 3, with 10 bases in between. The CDR3 DNA is TGTGCCACCAGTGCTGCGGGTGGCTACAATGAGCAGTTCTTC. Protein product: CATSAAGGYNEQFF.

This clone was counted a single time. The J gene is TRBJ2-2, the V gene TRBV28, with D maybe TRBD1 (5 bases). Between the trimmed V and J ends, which lost 6 bases and 1 base, there was a span of 12 bases. The germline CDR1 and CDR2 sequences are MDHEN and SYDVKM. This CDR3 comprises 15 residues. The CDR3 DNA sequence: TGTGCCAGCAGATTCCCCAGGGTGAACACCGGGGAGCTGTTTTTT. Its translation: CASRFPRVNTGELFF.

The V gene is TRBV28, the J gene TRBJ2-2, with D possibly matching TRBD1 (6 bases). Germline V gene data show CDR1 as MDHEN and CDR2 as SYDVKM. V gave up 7 bases and J gave up 1 base, with 13 bases separating them. The CDR3 has 15 amino acids. The CDR3 spells CASTPTGRNTGELFF. In DNA form, the CDR3 reads TGTGCCAGCACCCCGACAGGACGGAACACCGGGGAGCTGTTTTTT.

The chain couples TRBV30 to TRBJ1-2; D is undetermined. Germline-derived CDR1 and CDR2 are GTSNPN and SVGIG (reference sequence). The CDR3 covers 11 residues. V gave up 1 base and J gave up 3 bases, with 3 bases separating them. CDR3 residues: CAWSAYYGYTF. The CDR3 region has the DNA TGTGCCTGGAGTGCATACTATGGCTACACCTTC.

As to this clone: Germline is not matched at one junction end, which may reflect a read error. This sequence joins TRBV30 and TRBJ1-1; TRBD1 matches 8 bases. This CDR3 region has 15 residues. The germline V gene has CDR1 GTSNPN and CDR2 SVGIG (reference sequence). CDR3 residues: CTWSGQGAPRTEAFF. The DNA of the CDR3 is TGTACCTGGAGTGGCCAGGGGGCGCCGAGGACTGAAGCTTTCTTT.

This clone was counted a single time. The chain employs TRBV18 and TRBJ2-3; 10 nucleotides agree with TRBD1. J was trimmed by 6 bases and V by 4 bases; bases with no gene match: 4. This CDR3 region has 14 residues. Germline values: CDR1 KGHSH, CDR2 LQKENI. The CDR3 bases are TGTGCCAGCTCACGGGACAGGGGTTATGATACGCAGTATTTT. It translates to CASSRDRGYDTQYF.

This clone was observed a single time. This chain uses TRBV28 with TRBJ2-1; TRBD2 matches 10 bases. The CDR3 sequence is 17 residues long. Germline CDR1 is MDHEN and CDR2 is SYDVKM. The J segment lost 1 base and the V segment lost 2 bases, leaving 5 bases of the junction unmatched. The CDR3 DNA follows: TGTGCCAGCAGTTTAAGGACTAGCGGTTTATCCTACAATGAGCAGTTCTTC. Translated: CASSLRTSGLSYNEQFF. Full variable domain (remainder filled in from reference TRBV28 and TRBJ2-1): DVKVTQSSRYLVKRTGEKVFLECVQDMDHENMFWYRQDPGLGLRLIYFSYDVKMKEKGDIPEGYSVSREKKERFSLILESASTNQTSMYLCASSLRTSGLSYNEQFFGPGTRLTVL.

The chain joins TRBV12-2 to TRBJ1-5. TRBV12-2 has pseudogene status. This CDR3 region has 20 residues. The CDR3 protein is CASRLPHREGVPSGNQPQHF. In DNA form, the CDR3 reads TGTGCAAGTCGCTTACCCCACAGGGAGGGGGTTCCGTCGGGCAATCAGCCCCAGCATTTT.

This CDR3 reads CASSPVSSSGGPYEQYF. CDR3 DNA: TGTGCCAGCAGCCCCGTCTCATCTAGCGGGGGACCCTACGAGCAGTACTTC. This rearrangement joins TRBV7-8 to TRBJ2-7, with 10 bases that match TRBD2. The J segment lost 2 bases and the V segment lost 5 bases, leaving 12 bases of the junction unmatched. Germline assignment: CDR1 SGHVS and CDR2 FQNEAQ. The CDR3 runs 17 residues.

This chain links TRBV13 with TRBJ2-3; TRBD2 matches at 12 bases. CDR3 length: 16 residues. Per germline, CDR1 PRHDT and CDR2 FYEKMQ (reference sequence). Trimming took 5 bases from V and 2 from J; bases not matched to a gene: 5. The CDR3 spells CASSGRTSGDTDTQYF. In DNA form, the CDR3 reads TGTGCCAGCAGCGGACGGACTAGCGGGGACACAGATACGCAGTATTTT. The entire variable domain, with the rest obtained from reference TRBV13 and TRBJ2-3, is as follows: AAGVIQSPRHLIKEKRETATLKCYPIPRHDTVYWYQQGPGQDPQFLISFYEKMQSDKGSIPDRFSAQQFSDYHSELNMSSLELGDSALYFCASSGRTSGDTDTQYFGPGTRLTVL.

Comments on this clone: The same CDR3 also results from other DNA sequences found in this sample. The V and J genes are TRBV10-3 and TRBJ1-1; 7 positions agree with TRBD1. The CDR3 loop spans 14 amino acids. Germline-derived CDR1 and CDR2 are ENHRY and SYGVKD. V lost 5 bases, J lost 0 bases, and 3 bases stayed unmatched. The CDR3 bases are TGTGCCATCAGTCGGGACAGCATGAACACTGAAGCTTTCTTT. This encodes CAISRDSMNTEAFF.

The rearrangement uses TRBV5-1 and TRBJ2-5; the D is unclear. CDR1 and CDR2 (germline): SGHRS, YFSETQ. Trimming pared 4 bases from V and 2 bases from J, leaving 9 bases between. The length of the CDR3 is 13 residues. The CDR3 sequence: CASSVGGQETQYF. In DNA, the CDR3 is TGCGCCAGCAGCGTTGGCGGACAAGAGACCCAGTACTTC. Using reference TRBV5-1 and TRBJ2-5 for the parts outside the CDR3, the full variable domain is KAGVTQTPRYLIKTRGQQVTLSCSPISGHRSVSWYQQTPGQGLQFLFEYFSETQRNKGNFPGRFSGRQFSNSRSEMNVSTLELGDSALYLCASSVGGQETQYFGPGTRLLVL.

The chain employs TRBV15 and TRBJ1-4; possibly TRBD1 for D (5 bases). The germline V and J ends were trimmed by 2 bases and 1 base, with 5 bases remaining between them. The V gene's germline CDR1 is LNHNV and CDR2 YYDKDF (reference sequence). CDR3 length equals 14 residues. CDR3 sequence: CATSRQGTNEKLFF. Here the CDR3 DNA reads TGTGCCACCAGCAGACAGGGAACTAATGAAAAACTGTTTTTT.

This chain uses TRBV5-1 with TRBJ2-3; TRBD1 aligns across 10 bases. V lost 1 base and J lost 1; bases outside the gene matches: 3. CDR1 is SGHRS, CDR2 YFSETQ, per germline. The CDR3 is 16 amino acids. For the CDR3, the DNA is TGCGCCAGCAGCTTGTTGGGGACAGGGGGCACAGATACGCAGTATTTT. It is translated as CASSLLGTGGTDTQYF.